This TCR beta chain is drawn from a study of T cells in Graves' hyperthyroidism and ophthalmopathy. About the study: Once the initial diagnosis was made, peripheral blood was obtained before any treatment.

Patients with ophthalmopathy all had a Clinical Activity Score of at least 3, a NOSPECS grade of at least 4 and duration under 3 months. Using 9.5 to 10 ml of fresh peripheral blood, PBMCs were prepared. This clonotype was seen more than once but under ten times. What it binds is unknown. Study conclusions and caveats: Most clonotypes that expanded in the thyroid above 0.001 also showed up in blood.

RNA transcripts yielded amplified TCR beta CDR3 regions. HTBI primers were employed in a first-round RT-PCR of the TCR CDR3. Via MiXCR, TCRdb re-called the multiplex PCR reads, giving one row per CDR3 protein. The table lists 600,000 or so distinct CDR3 sequences, approximately 15% of them singletons. With 3 bases removed from V and 0 bases from J, the gap between germline ends came to 3 bases. This CDR3 comprises 13 residues. What was sequenced was blood. V usage is TRBV12-3 or TRBV12-4 and J usage is TRBJ1-3; D gene uncertain. This clonotype was sampled from a woman in her fifties or sixties with Graves' ophthalmopathy. The CDR3 DNA reads as TGTGCCAGCAGTTTTCCCTCTGGAAACACCATATATTTT. Encoded protein: CASSFPSGNTIYF.